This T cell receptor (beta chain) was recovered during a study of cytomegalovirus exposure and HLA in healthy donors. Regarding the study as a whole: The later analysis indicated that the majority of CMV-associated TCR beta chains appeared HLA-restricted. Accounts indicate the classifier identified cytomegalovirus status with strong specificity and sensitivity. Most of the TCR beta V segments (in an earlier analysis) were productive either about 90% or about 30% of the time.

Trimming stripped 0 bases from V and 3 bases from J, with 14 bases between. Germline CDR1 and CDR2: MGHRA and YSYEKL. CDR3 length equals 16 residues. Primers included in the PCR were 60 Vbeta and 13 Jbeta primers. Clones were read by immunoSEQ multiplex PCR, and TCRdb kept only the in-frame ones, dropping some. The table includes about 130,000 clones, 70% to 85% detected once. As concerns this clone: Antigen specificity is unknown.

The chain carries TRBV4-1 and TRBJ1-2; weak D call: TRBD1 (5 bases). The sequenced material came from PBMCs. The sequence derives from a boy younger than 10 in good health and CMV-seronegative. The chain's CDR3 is CASSQDGSTAHYGYTF. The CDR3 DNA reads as TGCGCCAGCAGCCAAGATGGATCGACAGCCCACTATGGCTACACCTTC.